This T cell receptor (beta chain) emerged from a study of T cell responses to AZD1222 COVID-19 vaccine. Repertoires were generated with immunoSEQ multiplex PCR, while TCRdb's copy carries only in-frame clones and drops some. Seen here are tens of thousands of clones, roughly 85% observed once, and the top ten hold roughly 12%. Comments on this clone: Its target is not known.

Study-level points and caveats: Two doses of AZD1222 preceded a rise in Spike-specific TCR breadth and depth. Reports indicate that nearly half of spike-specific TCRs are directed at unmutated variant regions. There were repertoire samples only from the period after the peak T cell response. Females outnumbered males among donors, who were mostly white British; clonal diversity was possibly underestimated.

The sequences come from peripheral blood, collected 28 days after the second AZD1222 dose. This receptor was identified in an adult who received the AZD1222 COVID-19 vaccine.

In nucleotides, the CDR3 is TGTGCCAGCAGCTTACGGCGCGGGGGTGGTTCAGATACGCAGTATTTT. As protein: CASSLRRGGGSDTQYF. The chain links TRBV7-2 to TRBJ2-3; 7 bases fit TRBD2. V was pared by 2 bases and J by 4 bases, with 9 bases of the junction left unmatched. Germline V gene sequence: CDR1 SGHTA, CDR2 FQGNSA. The CDR3 spans 16 residues.